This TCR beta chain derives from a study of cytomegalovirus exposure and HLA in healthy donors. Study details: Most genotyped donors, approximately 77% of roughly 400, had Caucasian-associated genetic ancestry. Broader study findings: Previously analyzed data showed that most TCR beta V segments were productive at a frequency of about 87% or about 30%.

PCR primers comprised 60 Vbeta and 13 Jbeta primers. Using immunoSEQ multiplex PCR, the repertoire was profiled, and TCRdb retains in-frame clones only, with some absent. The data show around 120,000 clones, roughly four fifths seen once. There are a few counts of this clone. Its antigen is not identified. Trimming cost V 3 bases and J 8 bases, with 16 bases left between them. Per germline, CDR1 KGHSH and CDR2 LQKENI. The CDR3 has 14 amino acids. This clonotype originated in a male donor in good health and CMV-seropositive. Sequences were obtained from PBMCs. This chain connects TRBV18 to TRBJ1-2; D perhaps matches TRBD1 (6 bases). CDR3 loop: CASSPPTGQIGYTF. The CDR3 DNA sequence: TGTGCCAGCTCACCCCCGACAGGACAGATCGGCTACACCTTC.